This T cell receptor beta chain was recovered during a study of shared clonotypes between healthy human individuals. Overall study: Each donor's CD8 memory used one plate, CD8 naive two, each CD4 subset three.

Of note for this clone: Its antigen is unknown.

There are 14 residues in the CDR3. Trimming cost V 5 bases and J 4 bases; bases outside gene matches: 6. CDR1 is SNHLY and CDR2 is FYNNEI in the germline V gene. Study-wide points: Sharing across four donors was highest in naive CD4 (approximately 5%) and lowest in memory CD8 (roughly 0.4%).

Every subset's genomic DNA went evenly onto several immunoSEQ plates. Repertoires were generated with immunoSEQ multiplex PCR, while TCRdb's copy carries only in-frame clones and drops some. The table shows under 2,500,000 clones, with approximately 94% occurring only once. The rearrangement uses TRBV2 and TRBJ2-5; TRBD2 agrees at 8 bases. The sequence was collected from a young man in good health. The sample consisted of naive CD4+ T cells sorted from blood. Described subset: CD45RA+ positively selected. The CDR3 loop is CASSRFAGGETQYF. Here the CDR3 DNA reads TGTGCCAGCAGTAGATTTGCGGGGGGAGAGACCCAGTACTTC.